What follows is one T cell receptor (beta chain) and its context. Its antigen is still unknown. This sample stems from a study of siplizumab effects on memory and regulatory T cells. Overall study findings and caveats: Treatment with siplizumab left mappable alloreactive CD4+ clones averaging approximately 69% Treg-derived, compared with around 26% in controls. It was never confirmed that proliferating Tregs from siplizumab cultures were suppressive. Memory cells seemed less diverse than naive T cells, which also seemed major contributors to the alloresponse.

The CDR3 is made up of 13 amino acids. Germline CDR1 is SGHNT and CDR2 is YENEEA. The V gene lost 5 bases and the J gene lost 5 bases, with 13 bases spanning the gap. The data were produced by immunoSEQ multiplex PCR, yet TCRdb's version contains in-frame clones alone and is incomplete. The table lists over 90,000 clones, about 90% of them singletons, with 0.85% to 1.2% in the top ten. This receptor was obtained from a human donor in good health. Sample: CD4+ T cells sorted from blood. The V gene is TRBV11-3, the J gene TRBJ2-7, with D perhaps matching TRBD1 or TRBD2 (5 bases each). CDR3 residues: CASSDQVGDEQYF. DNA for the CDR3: TGTGCCAGCAGCGATCAGGTGGGGGACGAGCAGTACTTC.